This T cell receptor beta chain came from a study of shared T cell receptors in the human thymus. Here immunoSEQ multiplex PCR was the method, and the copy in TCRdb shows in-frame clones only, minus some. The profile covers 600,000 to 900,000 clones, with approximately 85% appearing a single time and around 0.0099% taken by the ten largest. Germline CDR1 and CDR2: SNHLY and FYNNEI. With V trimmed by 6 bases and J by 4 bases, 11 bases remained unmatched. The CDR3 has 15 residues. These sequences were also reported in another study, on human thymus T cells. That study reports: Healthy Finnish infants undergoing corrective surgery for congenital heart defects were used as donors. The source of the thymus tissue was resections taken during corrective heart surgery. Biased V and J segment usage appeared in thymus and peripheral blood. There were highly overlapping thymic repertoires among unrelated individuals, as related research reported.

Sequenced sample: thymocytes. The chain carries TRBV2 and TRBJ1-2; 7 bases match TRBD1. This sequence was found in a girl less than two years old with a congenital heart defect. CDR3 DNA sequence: TGTGCCAGCAGCATCGGGGACAGTGGATCCTATGGCTACACCTTC. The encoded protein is CASSIGDSGSYGYTF.